The 6 T cell receptor beta chains in this list originate from one sample, sequenced in a study of T cells in Graves' hyperthyroidism and ophthalmopathy. The investigators amplified TCR beta CDR3 regions from RNA transcripts. Initially, a first-round RT-PCR of the TCR CDR3 employed the HTBI primer set. TCRdb re-analysed the multiplex PCR reads in MiXCR, keeping a single row per CDR3 protein. This table holds nearly 600,000 distinct CDR3 sequences, more than 13% found once. Sequenced material: blood. These receptors all stem from a woman under 30 with Graves' ophthalmopathy.

This clonotype was detected many times. The chain has TRBV20-1 and TRBJ2-5, with 7 bases lining up with TRBD2. The CDR3 has 13 residues. Unmatched junction bases numbered 7, after V lost 5 bases and J lost 4 bases. Germline CDR1 reads DFQATT; CDR2 reads SNEGSKA (reference sequence). DNA for the CDR3: TGCAGTGCTCCCGGACTAGTGGGAGAGACCCAGTACTTC. Translation: CSAPGLVGETQYF.

The chain is built from TRBV4-3 and TRBJ2-1; the D gene is possibly TRBD2 (5 bases). V was cut by 0 bases and J by 9 bases, with 12 bases left in between. The germline V gene encodes CDR1 LGHNA and CDR2 YSLEER. CDR3 length equals 14 residues. The CDR3 spells CASSQDPLGIEQFF. The CDR3 DNA sequence: TGCGCCAGCAGCCAAGATCCCCTCGGGATTGAGCAGTTCTTC.

There are many counts of this clonotype. V is TRBV12-3 or TRBV12-4 and J is TRBJ2-3, with D possibly TRBD1 on 6 matching bases. Trimming removed 6 bases at V and 2 bases at J, with 12 bases between. This CDR3 spans 14 amino acids. CDR3 sequence reads: CASRFQGFTDTQYF. In DNA, the CDR3 is TGTGCCAGCAGGTTCCAGGGGTTCACAGATACGCAGTATTTT.

This clonotype was detected many times. The chain is built from TRBV29-1 and TRBJ2-3; 11 bases align to TRBD2. The trim removed 1 base at V and 0 bases at J, leaving 0 bases unmatched. The germline CDR1 and CDR2 sequences are SQVTM and ANQGSEA. The CDR3 runs 15 residues. In DNA, the CDR3 is TGCAGCGTTGAAGCTAGCGGGAGGAGCACAGATACGCAGTATTTT. Protein product: CSVEASGRSTDTQYF.

This clonotype has ten or more counts. The rearrangement uses TRBV6-5 and TRBJ1-1; no reliable D call. V was trimmed by 0 bases and J by 1 base, leaving 12 bases between them. This CDR3 contains 16 residues. Per the germline V gene, CDR1 is MNHEY and CDR2 is SVGAGI. The CDR3: CASSYSKVSGNTEAFF. DNA for the CDR3: TGTGCCAGCAGTTACTCGAAAGTCTCCGGGAACACTGAAGCTTTCTTT.

The chain has TRBV18 and TRBJ2-1; 14 bases are shared with TRBD2. The CDR3 runs 19 residues. Germline V gene lookup returns CDR1 KGHSH and CDR2 LQKENI. The junction had 13 bases not matched to a gene; V was cut back by 3 bases and J by 6 bases. CDR3 DNA sequence: TGTGCCAGCTCACCGACTAGCGGGAGGGCCCTTATTTTTCCCAATGAGCAGTTCTTC. Translated: CASSPTSGRALIFPNEQFF.